The next 9 T cell receptor beta chains were all read from a single sample in a study of T cell responses to AZD1222 COVID-19 vaccine. The data were produced by immunoSEQ multiplex PCR, yet TCRdb's version contains in-frame clones alone and is incomplete. The top ten clones hold approximately 0.97% of a sample with some 170,000 clones, 90% to 95% of them seen once. The source material was peripheral blood, sampled on day 0 of AZD1222 vaccination. These receptors all stem from an adult in good health.

V is TRBV30 and J is TRBJ1-2, with TRBD1 identical over 7 bases. CDR3 size: 14 residues. CDR1 and CDR2 (germline): GTSNPN, SVGIG (reference sequence). The V gene end was trimmed by 3 bases and the J gene end by 8 bases; junction bases not matched to a gene: 12. CDR3 in DNA: TGTGCCTGGAGCGTGGCAGGGGGTCATAGGGGCTACACCTTC. This encodes CAWSVAGGHRGYTF.

The rearrangement links TRBV2 to TRBJ1-1, with D maybe TRBD1 (6 bases). V dropped 5 bases and J dropped 2 bases, with 9 bases sitting between them. Germline CDR1 SNHLY, CDR2 FYNNEI. The CDR3 is 13 amino acids. The CDR3 DNA follows: TGTGCCAGCAGTCCACAGGGAAACACTGAAGCTTTCTTT. It yields the protein CASSPQGNTEAFF.

The CDR3 region is CASSLGSSGGNEQFF. The CDR3 DNA sequence: TGCGCCAGCAGCTTGGGGAGTAGCGGGGGCAATGAGCAGTTCTTC. The V and J genes are TRBV5-1 and TRBJ2-1; 9 bases are shared with TRBD2. V gave up 0 bases and J gave up 6 bases; unmatched junction bases: 4. This CDR3 is 15 amino acids long. Per the germline V gene, CDR1 is SGHRS and CDR2 is YFSETQ.

The rearrangement joins TRBV5-1 to TRBJ2-2; TRBD1 matches at 10 bases. The CDR3 has 17 amino acids. Germline CDR1 and CDR2: SGHRS and YFSETQ. Losses at the gene ends were 1 base for V and 6 bases for J; bases not matched to a gene: 9. The CDR3 region has the DNA TGCGCCAGCAGCTTGAGAAGTGACAGGGGGCGCGCCGGGGAGCTGTTTTTT. As protein: CASSLRSDRGRAGELFF. The full variable domain, with the rest looked up from reference TRBV5-1 and TRBJ2-2, is KAGVTQTPRYLIKTRGQQVTLSCSPISGHRSVSWYQQTPGQGLQFLFEYFSETQRNKGNFPGRFSGRQFSNSRSEMNVSTLELGDSALYLCASSLRSDRGRAGELFFGEGSRLTVL.

The J gene is TRBJ1-5, the V gene TRBV11-2; D might be TRBD1 (6 bases). With 5 bases removed from V and 6 bases from J, the gap between germline ends came to 17 bases. The germline CDR1 and CDR2 sequences are SGHAT and FQNNGV. There are 15 residues in the CDR3. CDR3 sequence: CASSPRSGEGQPQHF. CDR3 in DNA: TGTGCCAGCAGCCCCCGCTCAGGGGAGGGTCAGCCCCAGCATTTT.

This chain joins TRBV4-2 and TRBJ2-3; 8 nucleotides align to TRBD2. Trimming took 5 bases from V and 8 from J; bases not matched to a gene: 9. The germline gives CDR1 LGHNA, CDR2 YNFKEQ. There are 14 residues in the CDR3. This chain's CDR3 is CASSSTGGPATQYF. CDR3 nucleotides: TGTGCCAGCAGCTCAACGGGGGGGCCAGCTACGCAGTATTTT.

J is TRBJ1-2 and V is TRBV5-1, with 9 bases matching TRBD1. The CDR3 is made up of 14 amino acids. Germline V gene data show CDR1 as SGHRS and CDR2 as YFSETQ. V shed 5 bases, J shed 2 bases, and the junction held 4 bases outside the gene matches. The CDR3 reads CASSPGTGNYGYTF. In DNA form, the CDR3 reads TGCGCCAGCAGTCCCGGGACAGGGAACTATGGCTACACCTTC.

This rearrangement joins TRBV12-5 to TRBJ1-2, with D perhaps matching TRBD1 (5 bases). The CDR3 is made up of 18 amino acids. Germline CDR1 LGHNT, CDR2 FRNRAP. Trimming stripped 0 bases from V and 2 bases from J, with 19 bases between. CDR3 DNA: TGTGCTAGTGGTTTGGTACAGTTTAGACAGCGTACCAACTATGGCTACACCTTC. The encoded protein is CASGLVQFRQRTNYGYTF.

The chain uses TRBV6-1 and TRBJ1-4; D gene unclear. This CDR3 spans 14 amino acids. With 1 base removed from V and 4 bases from J, the gap between germline ends came to 7 bases. Germline V CDR1 and CDR2: MNHNS, SASEGT. Written as DNA, the CDR3 is TGTGCCAGCAGTGAAGGAGGGAATAATGAAAAACTGTTTTTT. It is translated as CASSEGGNNEKLFF.